Listed below are T cell receptor beta chains from one sample, sequenced in a study of OX40 agonist ivuxolimab in advanced cancers. The data were produced by immunoSEQ multiplex PCR, yet TCRdb's version contains in-frame clones alone and is incomplete. The sample comprises about 73,000 clones, roughly four fifths of which are singletons, and around 2.3% rests with the top ten. The sample in question was CD4+ or CD8+ T cells sorted from blood, obtained in a trial of the OX40 agonist ivuxolimab. The receptors originated from an adult with an advanced solid tumor such as melanoma, head and neck, liver or kidney cancer. The CDR3 runs from the conserved cysteine through the conserved F or W. Fields, in order: D gene, J gene, clone size, V gene, CDR3 protein, CDR3 DNA. A D gene is named only where the DNA matches it firmly. Size is stated for part of the rows, as once, few or many counts, or as a class when the clone is expanded.

D: .; J: TRBJ1-4; size: .; V: TRBV5-1; CDR3: CASSPGTNNEKLFF; DNA: TGCGCCAGCAGTCCCGGGACCAATAATGAAAAACTGTTTTTT
D: TRBD1; J: TRBJ1-2; size: few; V: TRBV6-4; CDR3: CASSDSSDRAGYTF; DNA: TGTGCCAGCAGTGACTCTTCTGACAGGGCTGGCTACACCTTC
D: TRBD1; J: TRBJ1-3; size: .; V: TRBV10-2; CDR3: CATQGTAERAIYF; DNA: TGCGCCACCCAGGGGACAGCCGAGAGGGCCATATATTTT
D: .; J: TRBJ1-2; size: .; V: TRBV7-2; CDR3: CASSSQGGTNYGYTF; DNA: TGTGCCAGCAGCTCCCAAGGGGGGACTAACTATGGCTACACCTTC
D: .; J: TRBJ2-5; size: .; V: TRBV4-1; CDR3: CASSQPTGGETQYF; DNA: TGCGCCAGCAGCCAGCCTACCGGGGGTGAGACCCAGTACTTC
D: .; J: TRBJ1-2; size: .; V: TRBV10-3; CDR3: CATGGAGGYTF; DNA: TGTGCCACCGGGGGGGCGGGCGGCTACACCTTC
D: TRBD1; J: TRBJ1-1; size: once; V: TRBV11-2; CDR3: CASSSYRGLNTEAFF; DNA: TGTGCCAGCAGCTCCTACAGGGGGTTGAACACTGAAGCTTTCTTT
D: .; J: TRBJ2-7; size: .; V: TRBV6-6; CDR3: CASSYGQGSYEQYF; DNA: TGTGCCAGCAGTTACGGCCAGGGGAGTTACGAGCAGTACTTC
D: .; J: TRBJ2-7; size: once; V: TRBV21-1; CDR3: CASSRSQKSGSSYEQYF; DNA: TGTGCCAGCAGCAGGTCCCAAAAAAGCGGGAGCTCCTACGAGCAGTACTTC
D: .; J: TRBJ2-5; size: .; V: TRBV9; CDR3: CASSVVGGGETQYF; DNA: TGTGCCAGCAGCGTAGTTGGAGGGGGAGAGACCCAGTACTTC
D: TRBD1; J: TRBJ2-4; size: .; V: TRBV19; CDR3: CASSIYTGGATKNIQYF; DNA: TGTGCCAGTAGTATTTACACAGGGGGCGCGACCAAAAACATTCAGTACTTC
D: TRBD2; J: TRBJ2-3; size: .; V: TRBV14; CDR3: CASSRPGLAESLHTQYF; DNA: TGTGCCAGCAGCCGACCGGGACTAGCGGAATCCTTGCATACGCAGTATTTT
D: .; J: TRBJ2-7; size: .; V: TRBV7-3; CDR3: CASSQGDEQYF; DNA: TGTGCCAGCAGTCAGGGTGACGAGCAGTACTTC
D: TRBD1; J: TRBJ1-1; size: .; V: TRBV19; CDR3: CASSPGQGTEAFF; DNA: TGTGCCAGTAGCCCGGGACAGGGGACTGAAGCTTTCTTT
D: .; J: TRBJ2-2; size: .; V: TRBV5-4; CDR3: CASSSGKTGELFF; DNA: TGTGCCAGCTCAAGTGGGAAGACCGGGGAGCTGTTTTTT
D: .; J: TRBJ1-1; size: once; V: TRBV6-1; CDR3: CASKSTAGTEAFF; DNA: TGTGCCAGCAAATCGACCGCGGGCACTGAAGCTTTCTTT
D: TRBD1; J: TRBJ2-2; size: .; V: TRBV5-1; CDR3: CASSLAGQGTGELFF; DNA: TGCGCCAGCAGCTTGGCGGGACAGGGGACCGGGGAGCTGTTTTTT
D: TRBD1; J: TRBJ1-2; size: few; V: TRBV4-2; CDR3: CASSPSAGQGGYGYTF; DNA: TGTGCCAGCAGCCCTAGCGCGGGACAGGGTGGCTATGGCTACACCTTC
D: TRBD1; J: TRBJ1-1; size: .; V: TRBV5-1; CDR3: CATTWDSRGNTEAFF; DNA: TGCGCCACTACCTGGGACAGCCGAGGGAACACTGAAGCTTTCTTT
D: .; J: TRBJ1-2; size: .; V: TRBV6-6; CDR3: CASSWQGKGLYGYTF; DNA: TGTGCCAGCAGTTGGCAGGGAAAAGGACTCTATGGCTACACCTTC
D: TRBD1; J: TRBJ1-2; size: .; V: TRBV11-2; CDR3: CASSTTGNYGYTF; DNA: TGTGCCAGCAGCACGACAGGGAACTATGGCTACACCTTC
D: .; J: TRBJ2-7; size: .; V: TRBV28; CDR3: CASSFLPAGVIPYEQYF; DNA: TGTGCCAGCAGTTTTCTCCCCGCCGGGGTAATCCCCTACGAGCAGTACTTC
D: TRBD2; J: TRBJ2-4; size: .; V: TRBV7-3; CDR3: CASSARGAGIQYF; DNA: TGTGCCAGCAGCGCGCGGGGGGCCGGCATTCAGTACTTC
D: .; J: TRBJ1-2; size: medium-sized; V: TRBV6-5; CDR3: CASSYGGRDYGYTF; DNA: TGTGCCAGCAGTTATGGGGGGAGGGACTATGGCTACACCTTC
D: .; J: TRBJ2-5; size: .; V: TRBV15; CDR3: CATSRDPLRGAGETQYF; DNA: TGTGCCACCAGCAGAGATCCATTAAGGGGGGCTGGGGAGACCCAGTACTTC
D: .; J: TRBJ2-7; size: .; V: TRBV5-6; CDR3: CASSLIGRGSLYEQYF; DNA: TGTGCCAGCAGCTTGATAGGCAGGGGATCCCTCTACGAGCAGTACTTC